A selection of T cell receptor beta chains follows, all from one sample in a study of human T cells and chemical hapten exposure. TCRdb ran MiXCR on the RACE reads and lists one entry per CDR3 protein. The sample holds more than 150,000 distinct CDR3 sequences, roughly 15% seen once. Sequencing used whole blood, obtained in connection with sensitization to the hapten diphenylcyclopropenone (DPC). Receptors originate from a woman aged 25 to 39 with alopecia areata. Some clones in this sample may be carry-over from other donors' samples. The CDR3 runs from the conserved cysteine through the conserved F or W. D genes are given only for firm matches. Size is stated for part of the rows, as once, few or many counts, or as a class when the clone is expanded.

J gene,V gene,D gene,clone size,CDR3 protein,CDR3 DNA
TRBJ2-7,TRBV12-3/TRBV12-4,TRBD1,few,CASSWGQGLYEQYF,TGTGCCAGCAGCTGGGGACAGGGACTCTACGAGCAGTACTTC
TRBJ2-7,TRBV27,TRBD2,few,CASRLAGKSYEQYF,TGTGCCAGTCGACTAGCGGGCAAATCCTACGAGCAGTACTTC
TRBJ2-7,TRBV27,NA,NA,CASSAKPGAEQYF,TGTGCCAGCAGTGCGAAACCAGGGGCCGAGCAGTACTTC
TRBJ2-3,TRBV7-9,NA,many,CASSPKTSRGADTQYF,TGTGCCAGCAGCCCAAAAACTAGCCGGGGCGCAGATACGCAGTATTTT
TRBJ1-5,TRBV14,NA,many,CASSQGVDQPQHF,TGTGCCAGCAGCCAAGGGGTGGATCAGCCCCAGCATTTT
TRBJ1-1,TRBV2,NA,NA,CASRGHQATEAFF,TGTGCCAGCAGGGGCCATCAGGCCACTGAAGCTTTCTTT
TRBJ2-1,TRBV29-1,TRBD2,NA,CSAGLAGAVEQFF,TGCAGCGCGGGACTAGCGGGAGCGGTTGAGCAGTTCTTC
TRBJ2-3,TRBV4-2,TRBD2,NA,CASSQGLAGSTDTQYF,TGTGCCAGCAGCCAAGGCCTAGCGGGGAGTACGGATACGCAGTATTTT
TRBJ2-1,TRBV20-1,TRBD1,few,CSALNPGQGLSDEQFF,TGCAGTGCTCTGAATCCGGGACAGGGACTCTCGGATGAGCAGTTCTTC
TRBJ2-1,TRBV11-2,TRBD2,few,CASSGNLAGGGNEQFF,TGTGCCAGCAGCGGGAACCTAGCGGGAGGAGGCAATGAGCAGTTCTTC
TRBJ1-4,TRBV4-3,NA,few,CASSQDHATNEKLFF,TGCGCCAGCAGCCAAGACCACGCAACTAATGAAAAACTGTTTTTT
TRBJ2-7,TRBV3-2,NA,few,CASSQVSSGSYYEQYF,TGTGCCAGCAGCCAAGTTAGTAGCGGGAGCTACTACGAGCAGTACTTC
TRBJ2-5,TRBV20-1,NA,few,CSARDFQETQYF,TGCAGTGCTAGGGACTTTCAAGAGACCCAGTACTTC
TRBJ2-2,TRBV10-3,TRBD2,NA,CASLREGPGVGELFF,TGTGCCTCGCTCCGGGAGGGCCCGGGGGTCGGGGAGCTGTTTTTT
TRBJ2-1,TRBV2,NA,many,CASSEALPGNEQFF,TGTGCCAGCAGTGAAGCGCTTCCTGGGAATGAGCAGTTCTTC
TRBJ2-3,TRBV29-1,NA,few,CSARRQVSSDTQYF,TGCAGCGCCCGTCGACAGGTTTCGTCAGATACGCAGTATTTT
TRBJ1-5,TRBV28,NA,NA,CASSFMSGTQPQHF,TGTGCCAGCAGTTTTATGTCCGGGACTCAGCCCCAGCATTTT
TRBJ1-1,TRBV14,TRBD1,NA,CASSPDRVPTEAFF,TGTGCCAGCAGTCCGGACAGGGTGCCGACTGAAGCTTTCTTT
TRBJ2-7,TRBV5-6,TRBD1,once,CASSLVAQGARNEQYF,TGTGCCAGCAGCTTGGTCGCGCAGGGGGCGAGGAACGAGCAGTACTTC
TRBJ2-3,TRBV29-1,NA,few,CSVGSGVADTQYF,TGCAGCGTTGGGTCGGGAGTGGCAGATACGCAGTATTTT
TRBJ2-3,TRBV19,NA,many,CASSPRGMNTDTQYF,TGTGCCAGTAGTCCAAGAGGGATGAACACAGATACGCAGTATTTT
TRBJ1-5,TRBV7-9,TRBD1,NA,CASSLAKRTGDHQPQHF,TGTGCCAGCAGCTTAGCAAAGAGGACAGGGGACCATCAGCCCCAGCATTTT
TRBJ2-5,TRBV12-5,TRBD1,few,CASGTSTTGGAETQYF,TGTGCTAGTGGAACATCAACTACAGGGGGAGCAGAGACCCAGTACTTC
TRBJ2-2,TRBV7-6,NA,NA,CASSLGGDTGELFF,TGTGCCAGCAGCTTAGGTGGCGACACCGGGGAGCTGTTTTTT
TRBJ1-2,TRBV6-1,TRBD1,NA,CASSDQRTGLNYGYTF,TGTGCCAGCAGTGATCAACGGACAGGGCTTAACTATGGCTACACCTTC
TRBJ2-1,TRBV7-3,NA,few,CASSLAAWSNEQFF,TGTGCCAGCAGCTTAGCGGCCTGGTCGAATGAGCAGTTCTTC
TRBJ1-4,TRBV7-8,NA,few,CASSQTGYEKLFF,TGTGCCAGCAGCCAGACCGGATATGAAAAACTGTTTTTT
TRBJ2-7,TRBV6-5,TRBD2,once,CASSPLAGSAYEQYF,TGTGCCAGCAGCCCCTTAGCGGGGTCCGCCTACGAGCAGTACTTC
TRBJ1-1,TRBV4-2,NA,NA,CASSQDPRIQGHTEAFF,TGTGCCAGCAGCCAAGATCCCAGGATACAGGGCCACACTGAAGCTTTCTTT
TRBJ2-1,TRBV7-9,NA,few,CASLPPSYNEQFF,TGTGCCAGCCTCCCTCCCTCCTACAATGAGCAGTTCTTC
TRBJ2-5,TRBV14,NA,NA,CASSQRVQLGLETQYF,TGTGCCAGCAGCCAACGTGTCCAGCTTGGGCTAGAGACCCAGTACTTC
TRBJ1-4,TRBV12-3/TRBV12-4,NA,NA,CASSKSGQSQDEKLFF,TGTGCCAGCAGTAAATCAGGACAGAGCCAGGATGAAAAACTGTTTTTT
TRBJ1-6,TRBV3-1,NA,few,CASSQGGRGNNSPLHF,TGTGCCAGCAGCCAAGGAGGACGGGGGAATAATTCACCCCTCCACTTT
TRBJ1-2,TRBV15,NA,few,CATSRDPGGLTGGYTF,TGTGCCACCAGCAGAGATCCGGGGGGCTTAACGGGAGGCTACACCTTC
TRBJ1-5,TRBV18,NA,few,CASSPLGSNQPQHF,TGTGCCAGCTCACCCCTGGGAAGCAATCAGCCCCAGCATTTT
TRBJ2-2,TRBV19,NA,NA,CASSMLPGAGELFF,TGTGCCAGTAGTATGCTGCCAGGGGCCGGGGAGCTGTTTTTT
TRBJ2-3,TRBV4-3,NA,few,CASSQVGSTDTQYF,TGCGCCAGCAGCCAAGTAGGCTCCACAGATACGCAGTATTTT
TRBJ1-1,TRBV23-1,TRBD1,few,CASSQRDRGTNTEAFF,TGCGCCAGCAGTCAACGGGACAGGGGAACAAACACTGAAGCTTTCTTT
TRBJ2-4,TRBV4-2,NA,NA,CASSQEGAGVNIQYF,TGTGCCAGCAGCCAAGAGGGGGCAGGGGTAAACATTCAGTACTTC
TRBJ1-2,TRBV29-1,NA,few,CSVEDGALKGRAGYGYTF,TGCAGCGTTGAAGATGGTGCGCTTAAGGGCAGGGCAGGCTATGGCTACACCTTC
TRBJ2-2,TRBV29-1,NA,NA,CSVEGRANTGELFF,TGCAGCGTTGAAGGTAGAGCGAACACCGGGGAGCTGTTTTTT